The 9 T cell receptor beta chains given below trace back to one sample, sequenced in a study of T cell repertoires in cytomegalovirus infection. These receptors' targets are unknown. TCRdb called the reads again in MiXCR, with one record for every CDR3 protein. The table shows about 920,000 distinct CDR3 sequences, with approximately 30% occurring only once. The sequencing used cultured CD8+ T cells from PBMCs, collected from culture after CMV antigen stimulation. The receptors shown here come from a human donor in good health (CMV status not recorded). Some clones in this sample may be carry-over from other donors' samples.

With respect to this clonotype: A much bigger clone sits one base away, suggesting this may be a read error. J is TRBJ2-1 and V is TRBV7-2; TRBD2 is a possible D gene (5 bases). CDR3 length equals 15 residues. Per germline, CDR1 SGHTA and CDR2 FQGNSA. CDR3 coding DNA: TGTGCCGGCAGCTTAATGGACTTTCTCTACAATGAGCAGTTCTTC. Translation: CAGSLMDFLYNEQFF.

Turning to this clonotype: The junction departs from germline at one end; a sequencing error may be responsible. The chain combines TRBV4-1 with TRBJ2-3; 9 nucleotides align to TRBD1. Germline V CDR1 and CDR2: MGHRA, YSYEKL. CDR3 length: 16 amino acids. The CDR3 DNA follows: TGTGCCAGCAGCCAAGGGGGGACAGGGTTAGCAGATACGCAGTATTTT. Translated: CASSQGGTGLADTQYF.

The chain uses TRBV20-1 and TRBJ1-1, with TRBD1 identical over 8 bases. This CDR3 is built from 17 residues. Trimming cost V 1 base and J 3 bases; bases outside gene matches: 13. Germline CDR1 DFQATT, CDR2 SNEGSKA (reference sequence). CDR3 sequence: CSARGPSGGQGHTEAFF. The CDR3 nucleotides read TGCAGTGCTAGAGGACCTTCTGGTGGACAGGGCCACACTGAAGCTTTCTTT.

The gene calls are TRBV15 and TRBJ2-2; 9 nucleotides agree with TRBD1. The CDR3 is 15 amino acids. The V segment lost 5 bases and the J segment 2 bases; nucleotides outside the gene matches: 3. The germline CDR1 and CDR2 sequences are LNHNV and YYDKDF (reference sequence). This CDR3 reads CATSGDRVNTGELFF. Here the CDR3 DNA reads TGTGCCACCAGCGGGGACAGGGTTAACACCGGGGAGCTGTTTTTT. The whole variable domain, remainder taken from reference TRBV15 and TRBJ2-2, is DAMVIQNPRYQVTQFGKPVTLSCSQTLNHNVMYWYQQKSSQAPKLLFHYYDKDFNNEADTPDNFQSRRPNTSFCFLDIRSPGLGDTAMYLCATSGDRVNTGELFFGEGSRLTVL.

This clonotype was seen a handful of times. The chain links TRBV6-2 or TRBV6-3 to TRBJ2-7; TRBD2 is a possible D gene (5 bases). The CDR3 is made up of 13 amino acids. V was shortened by 6 bases and J by 5 bases, with 14 bases between the two germline ends. Germline CDR1 MNHEY, CDR2 SVGEGT. The CDR3 DNA follows: TGTGCCAGCAGCCTCGGGCCACTAGACGAGCAGTACGTC. It translates to CASSLGPLDEQYV.

The chain has TRBV2 and TRBJ2-1, with D perhaps given as TRBD1 or TRBD2 (5 bases each). The CDR3 is made up of 14 amino acids. Deletions cut 2 bases from V and 3 bases from J, with 8 bases between. Germline values: CDR1 SNHLY, CDR2 FYNNEI. CDR3 sequence reads: CASSEWDLYNEQFF. CDR3 sequence (DNA): TGTGCCAGCAGTGAATGGGACCTCTACAATGAGCAGTTCTTC.

There are a few counts of this clonotype. Here the CDR3 reads CASSPGTKAFF. The CDR3 DNA reads as TGTGCCAGTTCCCCCGGGACCAAAGCTTTCTTT. The gene calls are TRBV27 and TRBJ1-1; D may be TRBD1 (5 bases). Per the germline V gene, CDR1 is MNHEY and CDR2 is SMNVEV (reference sequence). This CDR3 is built from 11 residues. V was cut by 9 bases and J by 9 bases, with 14 bases left in between.

The chain employs TRBV20-1 and TRBJ2-1, with a possible D match to TRBD2 (5 bases). Germline CDR1 DFQATT, CDR2 SNEGSKA (reference sequence). The CDR3 spans 14 residues. Trimming removed 3 bases from V and 0 bases from J, with 9 bases in between. CDR3 coding DNA: TGCAGTGCTAGGGACTTTAGCTCCTACAATGAGCAGTTCTTC. It translates to CSARDFSSYNEQFF.

This rearrangement joins TRBV7-9 to TRBJ2-3; 8 positions agree with TRBD2. CDR3 length: 16 amino acids. J gave up 5 bases and V 7 bases, and 14 bases lay outside the gene matches. Per germline, CDR1 SEHNR and CDR2 FQNEAQ (reference sequence). The CDR3 DNA reads TGTGCCAGCATACCCCCGGTTAGCGGGGAAAAAGATACGCAGTATTTT. Translation gives CASIPPVSGEKDTQYF.